This note documents a single T cell receptor (beta chain) sequence. Its target is not known. The CDR3 is 13 amino acids. The germline V gene has CDR1 MGHDK and CDR2 SYGVNS. Trimming removed 6 bases from V and 1 base from J; junction bases left unmatched: 1. In the PCR, 60 Vbeta and 13 Jbeta primers were used. Clones were sequenced by immunoSEQ multiplex PCR, and TCRdb holds only the in-frame ones, with some missing. The sample lists about 180,000 clones; approximately 80% were seen once. The sample originates from a study of cytomegalovirus exposure and HLA in healthy donors. Study overall: Out of 398 genotyped donors, roughly 80% belonged to the Caucasian-associated ancestry cluster. Points from the study as a whole: TCR beta sequences reportedly predicted the HLA-A and HLA-B alleles of most subjects accurately. An analysis that was carried out later associated 15,000 to 20,000 TCR beta sequences with HLA alleles at 0.05 false discovery rate. Several of the most significant clusters were apparently associated with common viral pathogens in a later analysis.

The sequenced sample consisted of PBMCs. The V gene is TRBV25-1, the J gene TRBJ2-7; 9 bases map to TRBD1. This TCR was sampled from a girl aged 5-17 years in good health and CMV-seropositive. The CDR3 spells CASRTGGSYEQYF. Here the CDR3 DNA reads TGTGCCAGCAGGACAGGGGGGTCCTACGAGCAGTACTTC.